The 8 T cell receptor beta chains given below trace back to one sample, sequenced in a study of neurological immune-mediated disorders. TCRdb reprocessed the 5' RACE reads via MiXCR and lists one record per CDR3 protein. There are about 80,000 distinct CDR3 sequences in the sample; 5.8% occur only once, and roughly 7.3% lies in the top ten. Time point described: longitudinal time-point 2. Sequencing was done on a sample of PBMCs. Receptors originate from a woman aged 60-75 years with multiple sclerosis.

This clonotype came up many times. This chain connects TRBV11-2 to TRBJ1-6; possible D gene TRBD1, 6 bases. Trimming pared 2 bases from V and 7 bases from J, leaving 15 bases between. CDR3 length: 16 amino acids. Per the germline V gene, CDR1 is SGHAT and CDR2 is FQNNGV. CDR3 coding DNA: TGTGCCAGCAGCTTAAACAGGGTCACGGGAAATTCACCCCTCCACTTT. Translated: CASSLNRVTGNSPLHF.

Many counts were recorded for this clonotype. The chain couples TRBV6-5 to TRBJ2-5, with 10 bases fitting TRBD2. The germline V gene encodes CDR1 MNHEY and CDR2 SVGAGI. Trimming removed 6 bases from V and 7 bases from J; junction bases left unmatched: 8. The CDR3 has 14 residues. The CDR3 reads CASSPGIAGGTQYF. The CDR3 DNA reads as TGTGCCAGCAGCCCCGGGATAGCGGGGGGGACCCAGTACTTC.

This clonotype appeared many times. V is TRBV5-1 and J is TRBJ1-2; D gene uncertain. Germline CDR1 is SGHRS and CDR2 is YFSETQ. The V gene lost 0 bases and the J gene lost 1 base, with 4 bases spanning the gap. This CDR3 contains 13 residues. DNA of the CDR3: TGCGCCAGCAGCTTGGAACGTAACTATGGCTACACCTTC. Its protein is CASSLERNYGYTF.

This clonotype was counted many times. V and J are TRBV6-2 or TRBV6-3 and TRBJ1-5; 9 nucleotides match TRBD1. This CDR3 region has 18 residues. Germline-derived CDR1 and CDR2 are MNHEY and SVGEGT. Losses at the gene ends were 4 bases for V and 3 bases for J; bases not matched to a gene: 13. The CDR3 sequence is CASSLLSGTGFLNQPQHF. In DNA, the CDR3 is TGTGCCAGCAGTTTGCTATCCGGGACAGGGTTTCTCAATCAGCCCCAGCATTTT.

At least ten counts were recorded for this clonotype. The chain is built from TRBV5-1 and TRBJ2-7; 12 nucleotides line up with TRBD1. CDR1 SGHRS and CDR2 YFSETQ come from the germline V gene. The CDR3 has 16 residues. The J segment lost 5 bases and the V segment lost 4 bases, leaving 10 bases of the junction unmatched. For the CDR3, the DNA is TGCGCCAGCAGCCCGGCCGGGACAGGGGGCCGGAACGAGCAGTACTTC. Its translation: CASSPAGTGGRNEQYF. Supplemented by reference TRBV5-1 and TRBJ2-7, the full variable domain reads KAGVTQTPRYLIKTRGQQVTLSCSPISGHRSVSWYQQTPGQGLQFLFEYFSETQRNKGNFPGRFSGRQFSNSRSEMNVSTLELGDSALYLCASSPAGTGGRNEQYFGPGTRLTVT.

This clonotype appeared many times. V usage is TRBV6-5 and J usage is TRBJ1-3; D call uncertain. The CDR3 consists of 17 residues. Deletions cut 6 bases from V and 0 bases from J, with 18 bases between. Per the germline V gene, CDR1 is MNHEY and CDR2 is SVGAGI. Written as DNA, the CDR3 is TGTGCCAGCAGCCAGGATCTGGGCAGATCCTCTGGAAACACCATATATTTT. Translated: CASSQDLGRSSGNTIYF.

The sample holds many counts of this clonotype. The chain recombines TRBV19 with TRBJ2-7, with D perhaps being TRBD1 or TRBD2 (6 bases each). In germline, CDR1 is LNHDA, CDR2 SQIVND (reference sequence). CDR3 length: 14 residues. V was pared by 3 bases and J by 3 bases, with 12 bases between. CDR3 coding DNA: TGTGCCAGTAGTATCGCGGAGGGGGGCTACGAGCAGTACTTC. It encodes CASSIAEGGYEQYF.

This clonotype was detected ten times or more. The chain couples TRBV5-1 to TRBJ1-2; 9 bases map to TRBD1. Germline-derived CDR1 and CDR2 are SGHRS and YFSETQ. V gave up 1 base and J gave up 3 bases; unmatched junction bases: 13. The CDR3 totals 18 residues. CDR3 sequence: CASSLTGRDRGRDYGYTF. The CDR3 DNA reads TGCGCCAGCAGCTTGACGGGACGTGACAGGGGGAGAGACTATGGCTACACCTTC.